The clone carrying this T cell receptor (beta chain) appeared many times. The antigen is not known. Next came a second PCR, run for about 6 to 11 cycles, which used a sample-barcoded 5' primer along with a J-beta primer mix. CDR3-containing paired-end reads numbered at least 2.5 million in each sample. TCRdb redid the calling of the 5' RACE reads with MiXCR, one entry per CDR3 protein. The sample contains 630,000 or so distinct CDR3 sequences, 32% of which appear only once. The entry originates in a study of blood T cells in healthy people across ages. There were healthy Caucasian individuals from Russia, aged 6 to 90, serving as donors. Points from the study as a whole: More naive CD4+ cells and higher diversity were found in long-lived than in aged donors.

The V gene lost 1 base and the J gene lost 3 bases, with 13 bases spanning the gap. This CDR3 comprises 15 residues. The V gene's germline CDR1 is DFQATT and CDR2 SNEGSKA (reference sequence). The V gene is TRBV20-1, the J gene TRBJ2-1; a possible D gene is TRBD1 (6 bases). The TCR comes from a woman of 80 years or more in good health. Source material: blood. The CDR3 DNA follows: TGCAGTGCTAGAGCAGGGGACGCCTTCTACAATGAGCAGTTCTTC. Its protein is CSARAGDAFYNEQFF.